These T cell receptor beta chains were read from a single sample in a study of cytomegalovirus exposure and HLA in healthy donors. The protocol was immunoSEQ multiplex PCR, while the TCRdb copy is restricted to in-frame clones and leaves out a portion. The top ten hold around 17% of the sample, which has roughly 100,000 clones, around 69% seen once. Material for sequencing was PBMCs. These receptors all stem from a woman aged 55-75 years in good health and CMV-seropositive. The CDR3 runs from the conserved cysteine through the conserved F or W. A D gene is named only where the DNA matches it firmly. Expanded clones get a size class; other rows say once, few or many, or leave the size out.

TRBV18,TRBD1,TRBJ1-4,once,TGTGCCAGCTCACCAGTAGGGACAGGGGCAACTAATGAAAAACTGTTTTTT,CASSPVGTGATNEKLFF
TRBV5-5,TRBD1,TRBJ1-3,.,TGTGCCAGCAGCTTGGGACAGGGTGGGGACACCATATATTTT,CASSLGQGGDTIYF
TRBV30,.,TRBJ2-1,.,TGTGCCTGCCCCGTCGGGGGAGGGGGGCGGGAGCAGTTCTTC,CACPVGGGGREQFF
TRBV5-1,.,TRBJ2-5,.,TGCGCCAGCAGCTTGGACAACCCCCAGTCCCAGTACTTC,CASSLDNPQSQYF
TRBV6-1,.,TRBJ1-2,.,TGTGCCAGCAGTGAACAGGGACTTGGCTACACCTTC,CASSEQGLGYTF
TRBV7-6,.,TRBJ2-7,.,TGTGCCAGCAGCCAACCGTCCAGGGAGCAGTACTTC,CASSQPSREQYF
TRBV5-1,TRBD1,TRBJ2-5,.,TGCGCCAGCAGCTTCGGGACAGGGGGCCGGGAGCAGTACTTC,CASSFGTGGREQYF
TRBV10-3,.,TRBJ1-1,once,TGTGCCATCAGTGTGCAGGGTAAAGGGGCTGAAGCTTTCTTT,CAISVQGKGAEAFF
TRBV30,TRBD1,TRBJ1-5,.,TGTGCCTGGAGTGTACCGCTCGGACAGGGGGGGGGTCAGCCCCAGCATTTT,CAWSVPLGQGGGQPQHF
TRBV28,TRBD2,TRBJ2-7,.,TGTGCCAGCAGTTTACAGCCACTAGCGGTCAACCACGAGCAGTACTTC,CASSLQPLAVNHEQYF
TRBV14,.,TRBJ1-4,few,TGTGCCAGCAGCCAGGCCGGGACACGGCTGTTTTTT,CASSQAGTRLFF
TRBV19,.,TRBJ2-7,.,TGTGCCAGTAGTATGACCGGAGGGGCCTTCTACGAGCAGTACTTC,CASSMTGGAFYEQYF
TRBV15,TRBD2,TRBJ2-4,.,TGTGCCACCAGCAGAGATGTCGCGGGAGGGCCGGGAAACATTCAGTACTTC,CATSRDVAGGPGNIQYF
TRBV5-1,.,TRBJ2-7,.,TGCGCCAGCAGCTTGGCGGGTAGCTCCTACGAGCAGTACTTC,CASSLAGSSYEQYF
TRBV5-4,TRBD1,TRBJ1-2,.,TGTGCCAGCAGCCAAGGGGGCAACTATGGCTACACCTTC,CASSQGGNYGYTF
TRBV11-2,.,TRBJ2-5,.,TGTGCCAGCAGCCAGGTCGCGTTTCGGGAGACCCAGTACTTC,CASSQVAFRETQYF
TRBV7-3,.,TRBJ2-2,.,TGTGCCAGCAGCTTAGGGGAGGCCGGGGAGCTGTTTTTT,CASSLGEAGELFF
TRBV7-9,.,TRBJ1-1,few,TGTGCCAGCAGCTTGTACCACGGAGCTTTCTTT,CASSLYHGAFF
TRBV9,TRBD2,TRBJ2-7,once,TGTGCCAGCAGCGGGGGACTAGCGGGCTCCTACGAGCAGTACTTC,CASSGGLAGSYEQYF
TRBV19,TRBD1,TRBJ1-5,.,TGTGCCAGTAGACATAGCGGATCCAGGGGGCAGCCCCAGCATTTT,CASRHSGSRGQPQHF
TRBV15,TRBD2,TRBJ2-3,once,TGTGCCACCAGCAGAGATCCGGGACTAAGCACAGATACGCAGTATTTT,CATSRDPGLSTDTQYF
TRBV11-3,TRBD1,TRBJ2-7,.,TGTGCCAGCAGCTCACGGACAGGTCAAGGATACGAGCAGTACTTC,CASSSRTGQGYEQYF
TRBV5-8,TRBD2,TRBJ2-2,.,TGTGCCAGCCCGGCGGTCGCTAGCGGGAGAGCATTAGGTACCGGGGAGCTGTTTTTT,CASPAVASGRALGTGELFF
TRBV7-9,TRBD1,TRBJ1-2,.,TGTGCCAGCAGCCCCGGGACAGGGGGCACCGGCTATGGCTACACCTTC,CASSPGTGGTGYGYTF
TRBV10-3,TRBD2,TRBJ2-2,.,TGTGCCATCAGTGAGCCGGGACTAGCGGGTGAGGCCGGGGAGCTGTTTTTT,CAISEPGLAGEAGELFF
TRBV5-1,TRBD2,TRBJ2-5,.,TGCGCCAGCAGCTTGGGAGCAGCGGGAGTGGAGACCCAGTACTTC,CASSLGAAGVETQYF
TRBV14,.,TRBJ2-1,.,TGTGCCAGCAGCCAATTTAATGGGCATGAGCAGTTCTTC,CASSQFNGHEQFF
TRBV9,TRBD2,TRBJ2-1,.,TGTGCCAGCAGCGCCACTAGCGGGAGGCCCAATGAGCAGTTCTTC,CASSATSGRPNEQFF
TRBV19,TRBD1,TRBJ2-3,.,TGTGCCAGTCATCCGGGACAGAAGACAGATACGCAGTATTTT,CASHPGQKTDTQYF
TRBV2,.,TRBJ1-1,.,TGTGCCAGCAGTGAGCCTCAGGGAAAAAACACTGAAGCTTTCTTT,CASSEPQGKNTEAFF
TRBV5-1,.,TRBJ2-2,.,TGCGCCAGCAGCGCCTTGACAGCCCCGAACACCGGGGAGCTGTTTTTT,CASSALTAPNTGELFF
TRBV9,TRBD2,TRBJ2-1,.,TGTGCCAGCAGCGTAGGAGGGGGACTAGCGGGAGGGGCCTACAATGAGCAGTTCTTC,CASSVGGGLAGGAYNEQFF
TRBV11-2,.,TRBJ2-1,.,TGTGCCAGCAGGACTGGAAGGAGTTCCTACAATGAGCAGTTCTTC,CASRTGRSSYNEQFF
TRBV6-1,.,TRBJ2-7,.,TGTGCCAGCAGTGGCGGCAGTCCAATTTCCTACGAGCAGTACTTC,CASSGGSPISYEQYF
TRBV7-9,TRBD2,TRBJ2-7,.,TGTGCCAGCAGCGCCCAGGCTAGCGGTCACTACGAGCAGTACTTC,CASSAQASGHYEQYF
TRBV6-5,.,TRBJ2-1,.,TGTGCCACCCAAATGGGGGTAGCGGCCTCTGAGCAGTTCTTC,CATQMGVAASEQFF
TRBV5-1,.,TRBJ2-7,.,TGCGCCAGCGGGACTACAGGGTGGTACGAGCAGTACTTC,CASGTTGWYEQYF
TRBV14,.,TRBJ2-7,few,TGTGCCAGCAGCCAAGACTTCTACGAGCAGTACTTC,CASSQDFYEQYF
TRBV7-9,TRBD1,TRBJ1-4,once,TGTGCCAGCAGCTTGGGGACAGTAACTAATGAAAAACTGTTTTTT,CASSLGTVTNEKLFF
TRBV5-1,TRBD1,TRBJ1-3,.,TGCGCCAGCAGCCCAGGGACAGGGACCTCTGGAAACACCATATATTTT,CASSPGTGTSGNTIYF
TRBV9,TRBD1,TRBJ2-5,.,TGTGCCAGCAGCTCCGGACAGGCCCAAGAGACCCAGTACTTC,CASSSGQAQETQYF
TRBV5-1,.,TRBJ1-1,.,TGCGCCAGCAGCTCCCACCGGACAACGAACACTGAAGCTTTCTTT,CASSSHRTTNTEAFF
TRBV7-9,.,TRBJ2-7,.,TGTGCCAGCAGCTTATGGGGGGATGTCTACGAGCAGTACTTC,CASSLWGDVYEQYF
TRBV5-6,.,TRBJ1-1,many,TGTGCCAGCAGCTTGGCGCCAGGAATGGACACTGAAGCTTTCTTT,CASSLAPGMDTEAFF
TRBV6-5,.,TRBJ2-7,.,TGTGCCAGCAGTTATGGGCGGGGAACCTACGAGCAGTACTTC,CASSYGRGTYEQYF
TRBV10-2,TRBD1,TRBJ1-5,few,TGCGCCAGTTGGGACAGGGGGCTTGGAAATCAGCCCCAGCATTTT,CASWDRGLGNQPQHF
TRBV5-1,TRBD2,TRBJ2-1,.,TGCGCCAGCAGCTTGGGTAGCGGGACCTACAATGAGCAGTTCTTC,CASSLGSGTYNEQFF
TRBV5-1,.,TRBJ2-5,.,TGCGCCAGCAGCTTGGGGACAGAAGAGACCCAGTACTTC,CASSLGTEETQYF
TRBV7-9,.,TRBJ1-2,.,TGTGCCAGCAGCTCAGGTGACTATGGCTACACCTTC,CASSSGDYGYTF
TRBV9,.,TRBJ1-1,.,TGTGCCAGCAGCGTAGTTCGGGGAACTGAAGCTTTCTTT,CASSVVRGTEAFF
TRBV14,TRBD1,TRBJ1-2,.,TGTGCCAGCAGCCGCGGGACAGTACCATATGGCTACACCTTC,CASSRGTVPYGYTF
TRBV10-2,.,TRBJ2-2,.,TGCGCCAGCAGTGTGACGACTGTTAAGTCGGGCGGGGAGCTGTTTTTT,CASSVTTVKSGGELFF
TRBV30,TRBD1,TRBJ1-1,.,TGTGCCTGGAGTGTGAGTAGGACAGGGGTTTTGACTGAAGCTTTCTTT,CAWSVSRTGVLTEAFF
TRBV4-1,.,TRBJ1-3,few,TGCGCCAGCAGCCAAGACCCAGGGAAAGCCTTTGGAAACACCATATATTTT,CASSQDPGKAFGNTIYF